One sample yielded the 20 T cell receptor beta chains listed below, sequenced in a study of T cell responses to AZD1222 COVID-19 vaccine. Sequencing used immunoSEQ multiplex PCR; TCRdb keeps in-frame clones, though not all of them. The data contain about 50,000 clones, 80% to 90% of them singletons. The sample in question was peripheral blood, obtained on day 0 of AZD1222 vaccination. The receptors derive from an adult in good health.

The rearrangement uses TRBV7-2 and TRBJ2-1; D may be TRBD2 (5 bases). The CDR3 length is 15 residues. Trimming left V 1 base short and J 4 bases short, with 11 bases between. From germline, CDR1 is SGHTA and CDR2 FQGNSA. The CDR3 region has the DNA TGTGCCAGCAGCTTAGGGTACCGGGATTACAATGAGCAGTTCTTC. This codes for CASSLGYRDYNEQFF.

The V gene is TRBV2, the J gene TRBJ2-2; 13 nucleotides align to TRBD2. J gave up 4 bases and V 6 bases, and 11 bases lay outside the gene matches. The CDR3 is 18 amino acids. Germline V CDR1 and CDR2: SNHLY, FYNNEI. CDR3 sequence reads: CASSGRTSGRTSTGELFF. The CDR3 DNA is TGTGCCAGCAGCGGAAGGACTAGCGGGAGAACGAGCACCGGGGAGCTGTTTTTT. The full variable domain, its missing parts supplied by reference TRBV2 and TRBJ2-2, is EPEVTQTPSHQVTQMGQEVILRCVPISNHLYFYWYRQILGQKVEFLVSFYNNEISEKSEIFDDQFSVERPDGSNFTLKIRSTKLEDSAMYFCASSGRTSGRTSTGELFFGEGSRLTVL.

The rearrangement links TRBV20-1 to TRBJ2-7; D remains ambiguous. This CDR3 is 10 amino acids long. The germline V gene encodes CDR1 DFQATT and CDR2 SNEGSKA (reference sequence). V lost 3 bases, J lost 6 bases, and 6 bases lay in between. The CDR3 DNA sequence: TGCAGTGCTAGGGACCGCGAGCAGTACTTC. Its protein product is CSARDREQYF.

This chain connects TRBV27 to TRBJ1-3, with 7 positions matching TRBD1. This CDR3 contains 16 residues. V lost 2 bases, J lost 4 bases, and 8 bases stayed unmatched. Germline V gene sequence: CDR1 MNHEY, CDR2 SMNVEV (reference sequence). The DNA of the CDR3 is TGTGCCAGCAGTTTAAACCGCCGGGACAGAGGAAACACCATATATTTT. It codes for CASSLNRRDRGNTIYF.

The chain recombines TRBV6-1 with TRBJ2-7; TRBD2 is a possible D gene (6 bases). V gave up 2 bases and J gave up 2 bases, with 13 bases separating them. The CDR3 has 15 residues. Germline lookup yields CDR1 MNHNS and CDR2 SASEGT. The CDR3 region has the DNA TGTGCCAGCAGTGAATGGGGCGGGGATGCCTACGAGCAGTACTTC. Translating it yields CASSEWGGDAYEQYF.

This clone was detected only once. V gene TRBV19 combines with J gene TRBJ1-5, with D hard to call. The CDR3 has 13 residues. Deletions cut 5 bases from V and 9 bases from J, with 14 bases between. Per the germline V gene, CDR1 is LNHDA and CDR2 is SQIVND (reference sequence). This CDR3 reads CASSPSSVSPQHF. The CDR3, as DNA: TGTGCCAGTAGTCCCTCGTCCGTATCGCCCCAGCATTTT.

V and J are TRBV2 and TRBJ2-5; unclear D gene. Trimming left V 4 bases short and J 5 bases short, with 14 bases between. CDR3 length: 14 residues. Germline-derived CDR1 and CDR2 are SNHLY and FYNNEI. CDR3 amino acids: CASSGKGVYETQYF. The CDR3 DNA sequence: TGTGCCAGCAGTGGAAAAGGAGTCTATGAGACCCAGTACTTC.

This chain connects TRBV7-2 to TRBJ1-5, with D unclear. Germline loops: CDR1 SGHTA, CDR2 FQGNSA. This CDR3 has 15 amino acids. Trimming removed 2 bases at V and 7 bases at J, with 15 bases between. CDR3 loop: CASSLSNGVDQPQHF. CDR3 sequence (DNA): TGTGCCAGCAGCTTATCGAACGGGGTAGACCAGCCCCAGCATTTT.

V gene TRBV18 combines with J gene TRBJ1-1; D is unresolved. The CDR3 spans 14 residues. Germline CDR1 is KGHSH and CDR2 is LQKENI. V lost 1 base to trimming and J lost 3 bases, with 9 bases between them. CDR3 residues: CASSPLAGDTEAFF. CDR3 DNA sequence: TGTGCCAGCTCACCACTCGCGGGAGACACTGAAGCTTTCTTT.

This clone occurred once. The chain carries TRBV12-5 and TRBJ2-1; D is unclear. This CDR3 region has 13 residues. The ends were cut back, 5 bases at V and 10 bases at J, with 15 bases in the middle. Germline V gene sequence: CDR1 LGHNT, CDR2 FRNRAP. In DNA form, the CDR3 reads TGTGCTAGTGGTACACTGTTGGGGATCGAGCAGTTCTTC. Protein: CASGTLLGIEQFF.

The chain has TRBV6-5 and TRBJ1-2; perhaps TRBD1 as D (5 bases). Trimming pared 6 bases from V and 6 bases from J, leaving 14 bases between. The CDR3 is made up of 13 amino acids. The germline CDR1 and CDR2 sequences are MNHEY and SVGAGI. The CDR3 sequence: CASSLGTRNGYTF. CDR3 nucleotides: TGTGCCAGCAGCCTCGGGACGAGGAATGGCTACACCTTC.

This rearrangement joins TRBV4-2 to TRBJ2-1; D not certain. Germline V gene data show CDR1 as LGHNA and CDR2 as YNFKEQ. This CDR3 is 13 amino acids long. Trimming removed 0 bases at V and 3 bases at J, with 3 bases between. The CDR3 spells CASSQDFYNEQFF. Here the CDR3 DNA reads TGTGCCAGCAGCCAAGATTTCTACAATGAGCAGTTCTTC.

V and J are TRBV29-1 and TRBJ1-2, with D unclear. The CDR3 runs to 15 residues. V dropped 2 bases and J dropped 7 bases, with 20 bases sitting between them. CDR1 is SQVTM and CDR2 is ANQGSEA in the germline V gene. As DNA, the CDR3 is TGCAGCGTTGAATTAGTAGCCGGGGTTGCGGGTGGCTACACCTTC. Its translation is CSVELVAGVAGGYTF.

This clone was observed once. CDR3 DNA: TGTGCCACGTTTAAACAGGGGTCTGGGGCCAACGTCCTGACTTTC. Translated: CATFKQGSGANVLTF. The chain has TRBV6-5 and TRBJ2-6, with TRBD1 matching 7 bases. The germline gives CDR1 MNHEY, CDR2 SVGAGI. Unmatched junction bases numbered 7, after V lost 10 bases and J lost 1 base. The CDR3 extends over 15 amino acids.

This sequence joins TRBV18 and TRBJ2-7, with D unresolved. This CDR3 is 15 amino acids long. Per germline, CDR1 KGHSH and CDR2 LQKENI. The germline V and J ends were trimmed by 3 bases and 6 bases, with 18 bases remaining between them. CDR3 coding DNA: TGTGCCAGCTCACCTAGCTCGGGCGTCCCCCTCGAGCAGTACTTC. It yields the protein CASSPSSGVPLEQYF.

This chain connects TRBV5-1 to TRBJ1-2; D remains unclear. Germline-derived CDR1 and CDR2 are SGHRS and YFSETQ. The CDR3 contains 12 residues. Trimming removed 5 bases at V and 4 bases at J, with 9 bases between. The CDR3, as DNA: TGCGCCAGCAGTTCAGGATCCTATGGCTACACCTTC. It yields the protein CASSSGSYGYTF. Full variable domain (missing parts from reference TRBV5-1 and TRBJ1-2): KAGVTQTPRYLIKTRGQQVTLSCSPISGHRSVSWYQQTPGQGLQFLFEYFSETQRNKGNFPGRFSGRQFSNSRSEMNVSTLELGDSALYLCASSSGSYGYTFGSGTRLTVV.

The chain recombines TRBV4-1 with TRBJ1-2, with D possibly being TRBD1 (6 bases). Trimming removed 2 bases from V and 4 bases from J, with 8 bases in between. Germline V lookup: CDR1 MGHRA, CDR2 YSYEKL. The CDR3 loop spans 13 amino acids. For the CDR3, the DNA is TGCGCCAGCAGCCAATCGGACAGCTATGGCTACACCTTC. Amino acid sequence: CASSQSDSYGYTF.

This clone was seen once. The J gene is TRBJ2-2, the V gene TRBV27, with D perhaps TRBD1 or TRBD2 (7 bases each). Trimming pared 1 base from V and 5 bases from J, leaving 14 bases between. Germline values: CDR1 MNHEY, CDR2 SMNVEV (reference sequence). The CDR3 has 16 residues. The CDR3 bases are TGTGCCAGCAGTTTATTCGGTCAGGGGGGGACCGGGGAGCTGTTTTTT. Protein sequence: CASSLFGQGGTGELFF.

This chain joins TRBV7-2 and TRBJ2-2; 9 positions match TRBD2. Germline values: CDR1 SGHTA, CDR2 FQGNSA. V lost 5 bases and J lost 4; bases outside the gene matches: 5. The CDR3 is made up of 15 amino acids. The CDR3 DNA reads TGTGCCAGCAGCCTGGGACTAGCTGGCACCGGGGAGCTGTTTTTT. Translated, it gives CASSLGLAGTGELFF. Full variable domain (remainder filled in from reference TRBV7-2 and TRBJ2-2): GAGVSQSPSNKVTEKGKDVELRCDPISGHTALYWYRQSLGQGLEFLIYFQGNSAPDKSGLPSDRFSAERTGGSVSTLTIQRTQQEDSAVYLCASSLGLAGTGELFFGEGSRLTVL.

The genes are TRBV18 and TRBJ2-3; tentative D call: TRBD2 (5 bases). This CDR3 is built from 17 residues. CDR1 is KGHSH, CDR2 LQKENI, per germline. V lost 3 bases to trimming and J lost 0 bases, with 16 bases between them. CDR3 loop: CASSPLGRRASTDTQYF. The CDR3 DNA follows: TGTGCCAGCTCACCCCTGGGGAGACGGGCGAGCACAGATACGCAGTATTTT.